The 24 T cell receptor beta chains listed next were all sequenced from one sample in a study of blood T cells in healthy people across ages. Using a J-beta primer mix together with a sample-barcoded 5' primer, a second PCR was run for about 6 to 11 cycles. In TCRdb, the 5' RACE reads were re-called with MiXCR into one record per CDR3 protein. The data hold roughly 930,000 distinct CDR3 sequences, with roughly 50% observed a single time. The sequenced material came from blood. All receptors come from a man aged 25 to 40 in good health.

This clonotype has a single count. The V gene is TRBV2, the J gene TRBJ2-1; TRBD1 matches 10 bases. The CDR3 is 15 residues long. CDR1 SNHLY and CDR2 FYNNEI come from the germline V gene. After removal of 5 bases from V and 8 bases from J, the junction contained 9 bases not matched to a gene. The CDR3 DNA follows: TGTGCCAGCAGTCGGGACAGGGGAGGTTTCGATGAGCAGTTCTTC. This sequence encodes CASSRDRGGFDEQFF.

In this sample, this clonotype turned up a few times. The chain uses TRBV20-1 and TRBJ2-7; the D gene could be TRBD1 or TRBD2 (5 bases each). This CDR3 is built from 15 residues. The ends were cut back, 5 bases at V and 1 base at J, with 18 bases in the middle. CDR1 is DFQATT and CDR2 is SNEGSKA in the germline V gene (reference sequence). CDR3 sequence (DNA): TGCAGTGCTGCGGATTGGGGACGGATATCCTACGAGCAGTACTTC. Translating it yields CSAADWGRISYEQYF.

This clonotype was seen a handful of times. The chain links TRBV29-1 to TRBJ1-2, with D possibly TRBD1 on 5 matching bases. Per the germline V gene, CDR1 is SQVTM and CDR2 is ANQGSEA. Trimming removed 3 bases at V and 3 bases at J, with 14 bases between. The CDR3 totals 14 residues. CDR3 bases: TGCAGCGTTGAGTCTCGGGCGGGGGACTATGGCTACACCTTC. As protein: CSVESRAGDYGYTF. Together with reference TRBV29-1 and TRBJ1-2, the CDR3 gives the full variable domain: SAVISQKPSRDICQRGTSLTIQCQVDSQVTMMFWYRQQPGQSLTLIATANQGSEATYESGFVIDKFPISRPNLTFSTLTVSNMSPEDSSIYLCSVESRAGDYGYTFGSGTRLTVV.

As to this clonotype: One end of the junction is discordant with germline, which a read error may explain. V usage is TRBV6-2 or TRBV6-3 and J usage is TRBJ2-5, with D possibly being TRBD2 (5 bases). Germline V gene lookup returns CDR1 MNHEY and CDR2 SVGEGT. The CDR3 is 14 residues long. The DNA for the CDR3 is TGTGCCAGCAGCTACTACCTCGAGGGAGAGGCCCAGTACTTC. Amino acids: CASSYYLEGEAQYF.

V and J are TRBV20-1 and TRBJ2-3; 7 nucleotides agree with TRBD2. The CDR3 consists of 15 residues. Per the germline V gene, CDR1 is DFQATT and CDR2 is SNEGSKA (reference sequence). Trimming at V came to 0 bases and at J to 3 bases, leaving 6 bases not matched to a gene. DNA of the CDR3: TGCAGTGCTAGAGATCTCGCGGGGGTTACAGATACGCAGTATTTT. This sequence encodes CSARDLAGVTDTQYF.

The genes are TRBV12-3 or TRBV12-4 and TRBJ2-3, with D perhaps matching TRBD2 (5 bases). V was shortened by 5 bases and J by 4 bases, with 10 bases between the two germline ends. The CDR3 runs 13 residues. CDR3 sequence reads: CASSIKRADTQYF. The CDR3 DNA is TGTGCCAGCAGTATAAAGAGGGCAGATACGCAGTATTTT.

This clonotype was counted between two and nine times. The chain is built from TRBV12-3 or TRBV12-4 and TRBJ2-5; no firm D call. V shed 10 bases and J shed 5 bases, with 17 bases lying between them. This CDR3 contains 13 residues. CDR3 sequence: CATRVLGRETQYF. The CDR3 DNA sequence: TGTGCCACCCGGGTTCTTGGAAGGGAGACCCAGTACTTC.

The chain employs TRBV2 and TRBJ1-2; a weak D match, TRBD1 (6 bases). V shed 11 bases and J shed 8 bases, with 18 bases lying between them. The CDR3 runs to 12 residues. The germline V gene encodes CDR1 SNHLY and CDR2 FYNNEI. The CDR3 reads CAGLDRMGGYTF. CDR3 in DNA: TGTGCCGGCTTGGACAGAATGGGGGGCTACACCTTC. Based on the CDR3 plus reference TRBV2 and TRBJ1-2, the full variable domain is EPEVTQTPSHQVTQMGQEVILRCVPISNHLYFYWYRQILGQKVEFLVSFYNNEISEKSEIFDDQFSVERPDGSNFTLKIRSTKLEDSAMYFCAGLDRMGGYTFGSGTRLTVV.

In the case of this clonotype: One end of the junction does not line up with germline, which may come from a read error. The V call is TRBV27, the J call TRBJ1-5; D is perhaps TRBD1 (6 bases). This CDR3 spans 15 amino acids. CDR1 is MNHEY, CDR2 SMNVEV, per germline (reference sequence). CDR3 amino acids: CASSNVRGGNRPQHF. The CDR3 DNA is TGTGCCAGCAGTAATGTCAGGGGAGGCAATCGGCCCCAGCATTTT.

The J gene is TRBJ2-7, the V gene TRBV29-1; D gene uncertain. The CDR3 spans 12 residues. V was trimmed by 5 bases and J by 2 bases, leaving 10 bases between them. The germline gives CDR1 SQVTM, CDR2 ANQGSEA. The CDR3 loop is CSVSQSTYEQYF. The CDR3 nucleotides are TGCAGCGTTTCGCAGTCAACCTACGAGCAGTACTTC.

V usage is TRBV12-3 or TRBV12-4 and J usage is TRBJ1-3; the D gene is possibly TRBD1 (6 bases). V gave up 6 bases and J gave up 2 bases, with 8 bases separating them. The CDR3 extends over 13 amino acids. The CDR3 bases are TGTGCCAGCAGGGACAGTACTGGAAACACCATATATTTT. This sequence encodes CASRDSTGNTIYF.

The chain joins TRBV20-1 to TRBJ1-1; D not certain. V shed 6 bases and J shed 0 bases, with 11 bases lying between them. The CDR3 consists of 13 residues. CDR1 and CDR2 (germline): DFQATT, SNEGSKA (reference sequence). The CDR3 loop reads CSAPKDLNTEAFF. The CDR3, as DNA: TGCAGTGCGCCGAAGGACCTGAACACTGAAGCTTTCTTT.

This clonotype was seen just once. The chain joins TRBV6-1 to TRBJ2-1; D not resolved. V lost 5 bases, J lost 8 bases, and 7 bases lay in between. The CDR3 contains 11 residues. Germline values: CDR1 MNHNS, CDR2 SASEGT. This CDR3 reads CASSRMYEQFF. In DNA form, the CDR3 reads TGTGCCAGCAGTCGCATGTATGAGCAGTTCTTC.

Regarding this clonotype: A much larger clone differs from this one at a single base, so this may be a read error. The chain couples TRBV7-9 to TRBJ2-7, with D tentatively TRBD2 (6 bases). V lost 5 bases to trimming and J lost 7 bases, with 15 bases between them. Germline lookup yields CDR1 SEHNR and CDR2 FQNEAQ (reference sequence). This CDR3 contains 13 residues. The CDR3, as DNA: TGTGCCAGCAGCGATAGCGGAGGCAATGAGCAGTACTTC. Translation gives CASSDSGGNEQYF.

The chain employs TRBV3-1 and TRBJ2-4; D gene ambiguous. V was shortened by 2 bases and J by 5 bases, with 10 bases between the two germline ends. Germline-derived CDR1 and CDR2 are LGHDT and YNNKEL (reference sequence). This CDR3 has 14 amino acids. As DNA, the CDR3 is TGTGCCAGCAGCCAAAACTCGCAAGAAAACATTCAGTACTTC. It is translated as CASSQNSQENIQYF.

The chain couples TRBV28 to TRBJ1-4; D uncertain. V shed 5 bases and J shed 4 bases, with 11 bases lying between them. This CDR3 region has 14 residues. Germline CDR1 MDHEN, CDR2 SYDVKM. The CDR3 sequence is CASSPMGDNEKLFF. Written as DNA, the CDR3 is TGTGCCAGCAGTCCTATGGGAGATAATGAAAAACTGTTTTTT.

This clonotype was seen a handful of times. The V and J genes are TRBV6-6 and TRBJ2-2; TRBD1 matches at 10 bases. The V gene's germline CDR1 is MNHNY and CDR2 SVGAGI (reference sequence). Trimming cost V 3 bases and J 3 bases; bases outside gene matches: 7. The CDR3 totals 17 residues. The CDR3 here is CASSYLPDRGHTGELFF. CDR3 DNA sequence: TGTGCCAGCAGTTATCTCCCCGACAGGGGGCACACCGGGGAGCTGTTTTTT.

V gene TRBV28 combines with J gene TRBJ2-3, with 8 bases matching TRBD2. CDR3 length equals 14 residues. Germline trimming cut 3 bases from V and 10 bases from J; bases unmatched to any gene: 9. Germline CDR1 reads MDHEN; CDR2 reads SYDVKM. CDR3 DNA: TGTGCCAGCAGTTTGACTTTACTAGCGGATGCGCAGTATTTT. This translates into CASSLTLLADAQYF.

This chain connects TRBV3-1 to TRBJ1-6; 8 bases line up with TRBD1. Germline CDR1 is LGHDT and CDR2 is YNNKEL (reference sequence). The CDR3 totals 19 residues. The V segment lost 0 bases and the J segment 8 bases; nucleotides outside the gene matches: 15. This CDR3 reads CASSQDILSGPRGHSPLHF. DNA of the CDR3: TGTGCCAGCAGCCAAGATATTTTGTCGGGGCCCAGGGGGCATTCACCCCTCCACTTT.

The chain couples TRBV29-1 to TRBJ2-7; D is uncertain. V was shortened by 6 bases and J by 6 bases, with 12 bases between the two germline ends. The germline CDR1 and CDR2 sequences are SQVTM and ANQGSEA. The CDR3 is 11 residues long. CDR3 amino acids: CSVVRFAEQYF. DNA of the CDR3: TGCAGCGTCGTACGGTTCGCCGAGCAGTACTTC.

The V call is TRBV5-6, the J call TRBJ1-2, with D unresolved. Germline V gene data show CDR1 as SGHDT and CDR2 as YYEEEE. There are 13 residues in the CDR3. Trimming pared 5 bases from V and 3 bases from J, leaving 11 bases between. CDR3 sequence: CASSNAGYYGYTF. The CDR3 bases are TGTGCCAGCAGTAATGCAGGTTACTATGGCTACACCTTC.

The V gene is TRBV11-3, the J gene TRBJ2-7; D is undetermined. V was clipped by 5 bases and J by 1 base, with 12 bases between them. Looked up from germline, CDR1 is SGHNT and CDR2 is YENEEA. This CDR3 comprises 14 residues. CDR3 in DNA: TGTGCCAGCAGCAAACTCGGAGCGTCCTACGAGCAGTACTTC. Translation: CASSKLGASYEQYF.

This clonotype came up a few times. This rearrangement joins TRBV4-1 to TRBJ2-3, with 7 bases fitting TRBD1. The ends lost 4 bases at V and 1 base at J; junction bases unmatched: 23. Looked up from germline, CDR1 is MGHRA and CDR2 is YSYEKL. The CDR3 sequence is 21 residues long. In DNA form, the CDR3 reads TGCGCCAGCAGCCGTGTAAAGGGACAGCGGACGACCTCCGCGGGCACAGATACGCAGTATTTT. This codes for CASSRVKGQRTTSAGTDTQYF.

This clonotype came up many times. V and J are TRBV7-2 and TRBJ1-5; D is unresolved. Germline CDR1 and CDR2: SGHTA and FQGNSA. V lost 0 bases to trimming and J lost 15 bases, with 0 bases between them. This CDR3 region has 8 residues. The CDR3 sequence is CASSLAHF. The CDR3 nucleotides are TGTGCCAGCAGCTTAGCGCATTTT.